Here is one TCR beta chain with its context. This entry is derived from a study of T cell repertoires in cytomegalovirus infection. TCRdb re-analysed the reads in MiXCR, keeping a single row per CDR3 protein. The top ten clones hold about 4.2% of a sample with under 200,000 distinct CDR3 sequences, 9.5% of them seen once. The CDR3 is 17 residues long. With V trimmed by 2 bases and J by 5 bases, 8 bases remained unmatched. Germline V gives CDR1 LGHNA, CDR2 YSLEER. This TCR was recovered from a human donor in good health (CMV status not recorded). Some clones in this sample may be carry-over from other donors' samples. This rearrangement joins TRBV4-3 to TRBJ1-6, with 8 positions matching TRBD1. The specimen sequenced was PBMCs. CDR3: CASSQNRDRFDNSPLHF. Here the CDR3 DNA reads TGCGCCAGCAGCCAAAACCGGGACAGGTTCGATAATTCACCCCTCCACTTT.